These 9 T cell receptor beta chains originate from one sample sequenced in a study of blood T cell repertoires in COVID-19. Libraries were prepared by immunoSEQ multiplex PCR; TCRdb keeps only in-frame clonotypes and omits some of them. The sample includes roughly 220,000 clones, around 82% of them seen just once. The specimen was peripheral blood. These receptors all stem from a woman between 65 and 79 years old with acute or convalescent COVID-19.

The chain employs TRBV3-1 (or the pseudogene TRBV3-2) and TRBJ1-6; 9 positions match TRBD1. V shed 4 bases and J 10 bases; nucleotides not matched to a gene: 8. This CDR3 has 15 amino acids. The germline gives CDR1 LGHDT, CDR2 YNNKEL (reference sequence). CDR3 DNA: TGTGCCAGCAGCCTCCGGACAGGGGAAGGATCACCCCTCCACTTT. This gives the protein CASSLRTGEGSPLHF.

This chain links TRBV28 with TRBJ2-3; D is perhaps TRBD2 (5 bases). The CDR3 extends over 16 amino acids. From germline, CDR1 is MDHEN and CDR2 SYDVKM. Trimming took 4 bases from V and 1 from J, leaving 15 bases between them. The CDR3 region is CASSSPGVMGTDTQYF. For the CDR3, the DNA is TGTGCCAGCAGTTCTCCCGGGGTAATGGGCACAGATACGCAGTATTTT.

This clone was detected only a few times. The V and J genes are TRBV28 and TRBJ1-6; the match to TRBD1 covers 12 bases. CDR3 size: 17 residues. Germline CDR1 is MDHEN and CDR2 is SYDVKM. The V gene end was trimmed by 2 bases and the J gene end by 6 bases; junction bases not matched to a gene: 5. CDR3 coding DNA: TGTGCCAGCAGTTTAGGGGGACAGGGGGCCCGTAATTCACCCCTCCACTTT. As protein: CASSLGGQGARNSPLHF.

CDR3 bases: TGTGCCAGCCCCCCTAGCCAGGTAGGGAACACTGAAGCTTTCTTT. This encodes CASPPSQVGNTEAFF. This chain links TRBV28 with TRBJ1-1; no reliable D call. V lost 8 bases and J 1 base, leaving 17 bases between the germline ends. Germline CDR1 and CDR2: MDHEN and SYDVKM. This CDR3 is 15 amino acids long. Drawing the rest from reference TRBV28 and TRBJ1-1, the complete variable domain is DVKVTQSSRYLVKRTGEKVFLECVQDMDHENMFWYRQDPGLGLRLIYFSYDVKMKEKGDIPEGYSVSREKKERFSLILESASTNQTSMYLCASPPSQVGNTEAFFGQGTRLTVV.

The chain links TRBV30 to TRBJ2-7, with 11 bases aligning to TRBD1. This CDR3 is 16 amino acids long. Germline V lookup: CDR1 GTSNPN, CDR2 SVGIG (reference sequence). This CDR3 is CASDRGRELGFDEQYF. CDR3 nucleotides: TGTGCTTCGGACAGGGGGCGGGAACTAGGCTTCGACGAGCAGTACTTC.

The rearrangement joins TRBV5-1 to TRBJ1-3, with 7 positions matching TRBD1. The CDR3 has 15 residues. Germline CDR1 and CDR2: SGHRS and YFSETQ. After removal of 0 bases from V and 2 bases from J, the junction contained 2 bases not matched to a gene. The CDR3 DNA reads as TGCGCCAGCAGCTTGGGACAGGGACCTGGAAACACCATATATTTT. This translates into CASSLGQGPGNTIYF.

The V call is TRBV29-1, the J call TRBJ2-5; perhaps TRBD1 as D (6 bases). Germline V gene data show CDR1 as SQVTM and CDR2 as ANQGSEA. Between the trimmed V and J ends, which lost 5 bases and 5 bases, there was a span of 12 bases. There are 12 residues in the CDR3. CDR3 amino acids: CSVQGRAETQYF. The DNA for the CDR3 is TGCAGCGTTCAGGGGCGAGCGGAGACCCAGTACTTC. The full variable domain, with the rest looked up from reference TRBV29-1 and TRBJ2-5, is SAVISQKPSRDICQRGTSLTIQCQVDSQVTMMFWYRQQPGQSLTLIATANQGSEATYESGFVIDKFPISRPNLTFSTLTVSNMSPEDSSIYLCSVQGRAETQYFGPGTRLLVL.

The chain combines TRBV27 with TRBJ1-1; TRBD1 aligns across 7 bases. Germline V CDR1 and CDR2: MNHEY, SMNVEV (reference sequence). V was pared by 5 bases and J by 3 bases, with 3 bases of the junction left unmatched. This CDR3 is built from 13 residues. The CDR3 bases are TGTGCCAGCAGTCCCCAGGGGGACACTGAAGCTTTCTTT. This codes for CASSPQGDTEAFF.

V usage is TRBV2 and J usage is TRBJ1-1; tentatively, D is TRBD1 (5 bases). The CDR3 has 13 residues. Trimming removed 9 bases at V and 0 bases at J, with 11 bases between. Germline V gene lookup returns CDR1 SNHLY and CDR2 FYNNEI. Here the CDR3 reads CASGGGLNTEAFF. In DNA form, the CDR3 reads TGTGCCAGTGGGGGAGGACTGAACACTGAAGCTTTCTTT.